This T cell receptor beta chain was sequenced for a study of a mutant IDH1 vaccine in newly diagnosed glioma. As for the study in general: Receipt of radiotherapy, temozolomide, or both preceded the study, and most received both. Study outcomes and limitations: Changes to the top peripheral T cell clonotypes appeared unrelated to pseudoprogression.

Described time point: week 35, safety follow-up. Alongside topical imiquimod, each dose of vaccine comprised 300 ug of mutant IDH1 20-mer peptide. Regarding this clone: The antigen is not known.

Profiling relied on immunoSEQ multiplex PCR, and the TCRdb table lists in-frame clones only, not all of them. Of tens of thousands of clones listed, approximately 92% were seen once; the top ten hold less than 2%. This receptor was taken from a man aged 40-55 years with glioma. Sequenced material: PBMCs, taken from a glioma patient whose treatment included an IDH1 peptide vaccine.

The CDR3 protein is CASSQGVQLNTEAFF. CDR3 nucleotides: TGCGCCAGCAGCCAAGGGGTCCAACTGAACACTGAAGCTTTCTTT. The genes are TRBV4-1 and TRBJ1-1; D ambiguous. V was cut by 1 base and J by 0 bases, with 9 bases left in between. Germline V gene data show CDR1 as MGHRA and CDR2 as YSYEKL. This CDR3 is built from 15 residues.